Below, 6 T cell receptor beta chains from the same sample are listed, as sequenced in a study of lymphopenia after photon versus proton radiotherapy. Sequencing was performed with immunoSEQ multiplex PCR; in TCRdb, only in-frame clones are kept and a portion is missing. The sample lists over 50,000 clones, more than 75% occurring once. The sample was peripheral blood, taken from a patient treated with photon-based radiotherapy. These receptor sequences come from a man aged 40-50 years with gastric cancer.

The CDR3 spells CASRPGQGVMSYEQYF. CDR3 nucleotides: TGTGCCAGCAGGCCGGGACAGGGCGTTATGTCCTACGAGCAGTACTTC. This rearrangement joins TRBV5-4 to TRBJ2-7, with 9 bases matching TRBD1. With 5 bases clipped from V and 1 base from J, the junction kept 10 bases outside the gene matches. Germline CDR1 is SGHNT and CDR2 is YYREEE (reference sequence). The CDR3 spans 16 residues.

The chain employs TRBV27 and TRBJ2-4, with TRBD1 matching 7 bases. Germline CDR1 is MNHEY and CDR2 is SMNVEV (reference sequence). V shed 5 bases and J 1 base; nucleotides not matched to a gene: 5. The CDR3 is made up of 15 amino acids. CDR3 residues: CASSPRGQAKNIQYF. CDR3 nucleotides: TGTGCCAGCAGTCCCCGGGGACAGGCCAAAAACATTCAGTACTTC.

This chain joins TRBV11-2 and TRBJ2-7, with 12 bases that match TRBD1. V was clipped by 5 bases and J by 0 bases; unmatched bases: 2. The CDR3 is 15 residues long. The germline gives CDR1 SGHAT, CDR2 FQNNGV. The CDR3 spells CASSRDRGLSYEQYF. The CDR3 coding sequence is TGTGCCAGCAGCCGGGACAGGGGGCTCTCCTACGAGCAGTACTTC.

The chain joins TRBV4-3 to TRBJ1-2; D might be TRBD1 (5 bases). Germline V gene sequence: CDR1 LGHNA, CDR2 YSLEER. The CDR3 totals 15 residues. The V and J ends lost 0 bases and 6 bases respectively, with 14 bases between them. The CDR3 region has the DNA TGCGCCAGCAGCCAAGATCCAGGGCCGAGCGATGGCTACACCTTC. Translation: CASSQDPGPSDGYTF.

With respect to this clone: This same CDR3 is encoded by further DNA sequences in the sample. V and J are TRBV30 and TRBJ1-1; D not resolved. The CDR3 totals 13 residues. Trimming stripped 0 bases from V and 1 base from J, with 6 bases between. Germline V lookup: CDR1 GTSNPN, CDR2 SVGIG (reference sequence). CDR3 residues: CAWSVRGNTEAFF. CDR3 sequence (DNA): TGTGCCTGGAGTGTACGAGGGAACACTGAAGCTTTCTTT.

The J gene is TRBJ2-5, the V gene TRBV2; 8 bases fit TRBD2. The V gene end was trimmed by 3 bases and the J gene end by 3 bases; junction bases not matched to a gene: 3. The CDR3 contains 14 residues. CDR1 and CDR2 from the germline V gene are SNHLY and FYNNEI. CDR3 coding DNA: TGTGCCAGCAGTGAGGAGCGGGGGAAAGAGACCCAGTACTTC. Residues: CASSEERGKETQYF.